This paragraph reports one T cell receptor (beta chain). The clone's antigen remains unknown. Base qualities are not provided; no much larger clone lies one nucleotide away. Receptors were amplified or captured by the immunoSEQ multiplex PCR assay. In TCRdb, the immuneACCESS table is reduced to in-frame sequences with V and J assigned. These tables do not hold every clone; where another copy was compared, an unresolved V gene accounts for under half, and the others remain unexplained. A total of around 39,000 clones appear in this sample, roughly 92% of them only once. The ten largest clones capture about 0.42% of the sample. Trimming accounts for 6 bases at V and 7 bases at J, while the number of junction bases matched to no gene is 3. The germline V gene gives CDR1 as SNHLY and CDR2 as FYNNEI. Measured from the cysteine to the phenylalanine, the CDR3 is 13 residues long. Of the read, only the CDR3 DNA is kept; its 39 bases are in frame from base 1.

The data were obtained in a study of T cell changes during pregnancy in multiple sclerosis (dated by TCRdb to between 2018 and 2021). Some background on the complete study: The study examined how the T cell repertoire changed over the course of pregnancy in women with multiple sclerosis.

The chain links TRBV2 with TRBJ1-4; TRBD1 aligns with 9 central bases. The receptor's source is a female donor in good health, enrolled as a control in a pregnancy study. Sequenced here: CD4+ T cells from peripheral blood mononuclear cells, sampled in the third trimester of pregnancy. CDR3 sequence: CASRADRGEKLFF. In nucleotides, the sequence is TGTGCCAGCAGGGCGGACAGGGGTGAAAAACTGTTTTTT.